Shown below are 31 T cell receptor beta chains from a single sample sequenced in a study of Graves' ophthalmopathy and Graves' hyperthyroidism. Amplification of the TCR beta CDR3 regions used RNA transcripts (as template). In the first round, RT-PCR was carried out with HTBI primers, and a multiplex PCR formed the second round. Each CDR3 protein is one row after TCRdb ran MiXCR on the multiplex PCR reads. The sample has about half a million distinct CDR3 sequences, about 15% seen once. Sequenced material: blood. Every receptor here comes from a woman under 40 with Graves' ophthalmopathy.

This clonotype has more than one count but fewer than ten. This chain links TRBV27 with TRBJ2-5; D call uncertain. Germline V lookup: CDR1 MNHEY, CDR2 SMNVEV (reference sequence). Trimming removed 7 bases from V and 7 bases from J, with 13 bases in between. The CDR3 totals 12 residues. The CDR3 reads CASTSPSGTQYF. The CDR3 DNA is TGTGCCAGCACCTCCCCCTCGGGGACCCAGTACTTC.

This clonotype was picked up a small number of times. This sequence joins TRBV10-1 and TRBJ2-5, with D maybe TRBD1 (6 bases). CDR1 is WNHNN and CDR2 is SYGVQD in the germline V gene (reference sequence). This CDR3 comprises 15 residues. V shed 2 bases and J shed 3 bases, with 13 bases lying between them. CDR3 amino acids: CASSEKGDTKETQYF. Written as DNA, the CDR3 is TGCGCCAGCAGTGAGAAGGGGGACACAAAAGAGACCCAGTACTTC.

In this sample, this clonotype turned up many times. This chain links TRBV9 with TRBJ1-5; D remains ambiguous. Trimming pared 3 bases from V and 7 bases from J, leaving 11 bases between. CDR1 and CDR2 from the germline V gene are SGDLS and YYNGEE. This CDR3 has 13 residues. The CDR3 is CASSGHSFQPQHF. The CDR3 DNA is TGTGCCAGCAGCGGGCACAGCTTCCAGCCCCAGCATTTT.

At least ten counts were recorded for this clonotype. The chain uses TRBV5-1 and TRBJ1-6; 9 nucleotides line up with TRBD1. With 4 bases clipped from V and 9 bases from J, the junction kept 11 bases outside the gene matches. The CDR3 is made up of 16 amino acids. CDR1 SGHRS and CDR2 YFSETQ come from the germline V gene. As DNA, the CDR3 is TGCGCCAGCAGCGCGTCGGGACAGGGAAGAGGTTCACCCCTCCACTTT. Amino acid sequence: CASSASGQGRGSPLHF.

This clonotype was observed a handful of times. The V call is TRBV20-1, the J call TRBJ1-6; D ambiguous. Germline lookup yields CDR1 DFQATT and CDR2 SNEGSKA (reference sequence). This CDR3 is built from 13 residues. V was pared by 6 bases and J by 10 bases, with 16 bases between. CDR3: CSAEVGLRSPLHF. The CDR3 region has the DNA TGCAGTGCGGAAGTGGGGTTGCGATCACCCCTCCACTTT.

This clonotype was seen at least ten times. The chain is built from TRBV4-2 and TRBJ2-2, with D maybe TRBD1 (6 bases). The germline V gene encodes CDR1 LGHNA and CDR2 YNFKEQ. V was clipped by 0 bases and J by 7 bases, with 15 bases between them. CDR3 length: 16 amino acids. DNA of the CDR3: TGTGCCAGCAGCCAAGAAGTTCAGGGGCCGAGCGGGGAGCTGTTTTTT. Protein product: CASSQEVQGPSGELFF.

This rearrangement joins TRBV12-3 or TRBV12-4 to TRBJ1-1; TRBD1 matches 7 bases. V was pared by 5 bases and J by 5 bases, with 8 bases of the junction left unmatched. The CDR3 is 14 residues long. This chain's CDR3 is CASSPQTGKTEAFF. CDR3 DNA: TGTGCCAGCAGTCCCCAGACAGGGAAGACTGAAGCTTTCTTT.

The chain recombines TRBV7-2 with TRBJ2-5; TRBD1 might be the D (7 bases). This CDR3 has 15 residues. Germline loops: CDR1 SGHTA, CDR2 FQGNSA. Trimming removed 4 bases at V and 5 bases at J, with 17 bases between. The CDR3 DNA reads TGTGCCAGCAGCTCCTACCAGGGGGGCGGTGAGACCCAGTACTTC. Residues: CASSSYQGGGETQYF.

This clonotype was recorded many times. V is TRBV12-3 or TRBV12-4 and J is TRBJ2-7; D possibly uses TRBD1 or TRBD2 (5 bases each). Trimming cost V 0 bases and J 3 bases, with 12 bases left between them. The CDR3 has 15 amino acids. Here the CDR3 reads CASSLAPGPFYEQYF. The CDR3 DNA reads TGTGCCAGCAGTTTAGCCCCGGGGCCATTCTACGAGCAGTACTTC.

In its sample, this clonotype was seen many times. CDR3 nucleotides: TGTGCCAGCAGCGGGAACGGCCGCTATGGCTACACCTTC. Amino acids: CASSGNGRYGYTF. The chain joins TRBV9 to TRBJ1-2; D ambiguous. Looked up from germline, CDR1 is SGDLS and CDR2 is YYNGEE. V was clipped by 3 bases and J by 4 bases, with 10 bases between them. This CDR3 is 13 amino acids long.

The chain uses TRBV6-5 and TRBJ2-5, with no clear D. Deletions cut 2 bases from V and 5 bases from J, with 9 bases between. The germline CDR1 and CDR2 sequences are MNHEY and SVGAGI. CDR3 length equals 13 residues. CDR3 coding DNA: TGTGCCAGCAGTTACCAGGTTTCCGAGACCCAGTACTTC. Translated: CASSYQVSETQYF.

This chain links TRBV4-1 with TRBJ1-1; D gene unclear. The germline V gene has CDR1 MGHRA and CDR2 YSYEKL. This CDR3 is 12 amino acids long. V lost 7 bases and J lost 1, with 7 bases in between. The CDR3 DNA reads TGCGCCAGCATTCGGACGAACACTGAAGCTTTCTTT. Translating it yields CASIRTNTEAFF.

This clonotype was recorded at least ten times. The chain is built from TRBV12-3 or TRBV12-4 and TRBJ1-2, with D uncertain. Trimming took off 3 bases at V and 4 bases at J, with 12 bases between the two ends. The CDR3 contains 14 residues. This CDR3 reads CASSFARNGYGYTF. The CDR3, as DNA: TGTGCCAGCAGTTTCGCCAGGAACGGCTATGGCTACACCTTC.

This clonotype has ten or more counts. The V and J genes are TRBV20-1 and TRBJ2-4; 7 bases are a match to TRBD1. The junction had 9 bases not matched to a gene; V was cut back by 4 bases and J by 3 bases. The germline CDR1 and CDR2 sequences are DFQATT and SNEGSKA (reference sequence). This CDR3 spans 15 amino acids. The CDR3 DNA is TGCAGTGCTACCATCTCCCAGGGGGTCAAAAACATTCAGTACTTC. Amino acid sequence: CSATISQGVKNIQYF.

This sequence joins TRBV10-2 and TRBJ2-7, with D unresolved. The CDR3 extends over 14 amino acids. Germline V gives CDR1 WSHSY, CDR2 SAAADI. Deletions cut 0 bases from V and 6 bases from J, with 12 bases between. CDR3 sequence reads: CASSESRPSGEQYF. CDR3 coding DNA: TGCGCCAGCAGTGAGTCCAGGCCTTCGGGCGAGCAGTACTTC.

This clonotype showed up just a few times. The chain uses TRBV11-2 and TRBJ2-7, with 9 positions matching TRBD1. The germline V gene has CDR1 SGHAT and CDR2 FQNNGV. This CDR3 has 16 residues. Trimming removed 4 bases from V and 3 bases from J; junction bases left unmatched: 10. CDR3 DNA sequence: TGTGCCAGCAGCTCCAACAGGGGGCTAAATTACTACGAGCAGTACTTC. It is translated as CASSSNRGLNYYEQYF.

This clonotype was seen many times. The chain has TRBV6-1 and TRBJ2-7; 12 positions agree with TRBD1. J lost 6 bases, V lost 6 bases, and 12 bases had no gene match. Germline V gene data show CDR1 as MNHNS and CDR2 as SASEGT. The CDR3 totals 16 residues. CDR3 protein: CASRENFGTGGFEQYF. The CDR3 DNA sequence: TGTGCCAGCAGGGAAAACTTCGGGACAGGGGGCTTCGAGCAGTACTTC.

This clonotype appeared many times. The gene calls are TRBV6-1 and TRBJ2-7, with 9 positions matching TRBD1. Germline V lookup: CDR1 MNHNS, CDR2 SASEGT. The trim removed 10 bases at V and 4 bases at J, leaving 5 bases unmatched. The CDR3 covers 12 residues. The CDR3 region is CAIPGQGYEQYF. CDR3 nucleotide sequence: TGTGCCATACCGGGACAGGGTTACGAGCAGTACTTC.

In its sample, this clonotype was seen many times. The chain combines TRBV12-3 or TRBV12-4 with TRBJ1-2; 7 nucleotides agree with TRBD1. V dropped 6 bases and J dropped 8; count of bases not matched to a gene: 9. This CDR3 is 13 amino acids long. CDR3 region: CASSDRDTRGYTF. Here the CDR3 DNA reads TGTGCCAGCAGCGACAGGGACACTAGGGGCTACACCTTC.

The chain joins TRBV12-3 or TRBV12-4 to TRBJ1-2, with D uncertain. V lost 0 bases and J 7 bases, leaving 9 bases between the germline ends. The CDR3 is 13 residues long. The DNA for the CDR3 is TGTGCCAGCAGTTTAGCCTCCGGATTTGGCTACACCTTC. This sequence encodes CASSLASGFGYTF.

V and J are TRBV3-1 and TRBJ1-1; 7 nucleotides align to TRBD1. Germline V gene data show CDR1 as LGHDT and CDR2 as YNNKEL (reference sequence). The trim removed 4 bases at V and 3 bases at J, leaving 5 bases unmatched. CDR3 size: 14 residues. The CDR3 DNA is TGTGCCAGCAGCCGTCTCAGGGGGGACACTGAAGCTTTCTTT. Translating gives CASSRLRGDTEAFF.

As concerns this clonotype: A much larger clonotype is one base distant, so this may be a read error. The chain employs TRBV7-9 and TRBJ2-5, with 7 bases lining up with TRBD2. Germline V gene data show CDR1 as SEHNR and CDR2 as FQNEAQ (reference sequence). The CDR3 sequence is 16 residues long. CDR3 nucleotides: TGTGCCAGCAGCTTCCCCGAGCGGGACCCCCAAGCGACCCAGTACTTC. It encodes CASSFPERDPQATQYF. The full variable domain, its missing parts supplied by reference TRBV7-9 and TRBJ2-5, is DTGVSQNPRHKITKRGQNVTFRCDPISEHNRLYWYRQTLGQGPEFLTYFQNEAQLEKSRLLSDRFSAERPKGSFSTLEIQRTEQGDSAMYLCASSFPERDPQATQYFGPGTRLLVL.

This clonotype was counted ten times or more. This chain uses TRBV11-2 with TRBJ2-7; no definite D call. Germline loops: CDR1 SGHAT, CDR2 FQNNGV. The CDR3 contains 13 residues. The V end was cut by 4 bases, the J end by 4 bases, with 11 bases between. The DNA of the CDR3 is TGTGCCAGCAGCTCCCGAACAATATACGAGCAGTACTTC. It yields the protein CASSSRTIYEQYF.

Many counts were recorded for this clonotype. V is TRBV6-1 and J is TRBJ1-5, with D unresolved. Germline V lookup: CDR1 MNHNS, CDR2 SASEGT. This CDR3 has 15 residues. V shed 4 bases and J shed 3 bases, with 13 bases lying between them. The CDR3 is CASSGSPGSNQPQHF. DNA for the CDR3: TGTGCCAGCAGTGGTAGTCCGGGATCCAATCAGCCCCAGCATTTT.

This clonotype appeared many times. The V call is TRBV28, the J call TRBJ2-5; possibly TRBD1 for D (6 bases). Germline CDR1 reads MDHEN; CDR2 reads SYDVKM. This CDR3 has 17 residues. V lost 2 bases to trimming and J lost 5 bases, with 21 bases between them. Here the CDR3 DNA reads TGTGCCAGCAGTTTACCCTACCTTAGACAAGACAGGGAGACCCAGTACTTC. This gives the protein CASSLPYLRQDRETQYF.

This clonotype was seen at least ten times. The genes are TRBV28 and TRBJ2-4, with D possibly being TRBD1 (6 bases). Germline CDR1 MDHEN, CDR2 SYDVKM. Trimming pared 1 base from V and 2 bases from J, leaving 12 bases between. CDR3 length equals 16 residues. CDR3 DNA: TGTGCCAGCAGTTTATCGAGACAGGTTCCCAAAAACATTCAGTACTTC. It encodes CASSLSRQVPKNIQYF.

This clonotype was picked up many times. The chain combines TRBV12-3 or TRBV12-4 with TRBJ1-2; TRBD1 aligns across 8 bases. The CDR3 extends over 15 amino acids. With 2 bases clipped from V and 5 bases from J, the junction kept 7 bases outside the gene matches. CDR3 in amino acids: CASSLRPRQGYGYTF. CDR3 DNA: TGTGCCAGCAGTTTAAGGCCCAGACAGGGGTATGGCTACACCTTC.

V usage is TRBV3-1 and J usage is TRBJ1-2; D not certain. Germline assignment: CDR1 LGHDT and CDR2 YNNKEL (reference sequence). This CDR3 has 13 amino acids. V lost 2 bases to trimming and J lost 3 bases, with 7 bases between them. CDR3 sequence reads: CASSQRTHYGYTF. Written as DNA, the CDR3 is TGTGCCAGCAGCCAACGGACCCACTATGGCTACACCTTC.

Ten or more counts support this clonotype. V gene TRBV28 combines with J gene TRBJ2-7, with 10 bases aligning to TRBD2. Germline V gene sequence: CDR1 MDHEN, CDR2 SYDVKM. With V trimmed by 8 bases and J by 1 base, 17 bases remained unmatched. The CDR3 spans 18 residues. CDR3 amino acids: CASPPHYSGRSRSYEQYF. For the CDR3, the DNA is TGTGCCAGCCCACCTCACTATAGCGGGAGGAGTCGGTCCTACGAGCAGTACTTC.

This clonotype was counted many times. This chain connects TRBV6-1 to TRBJ1-1; D ambiguous. This CDR3 spans 10 amino acids. Trimming shortened V by 10 bases and J by 8 bases, and 11 bases separated the two germline ends. The V gene's germline CDR1 is MNHNS and CDR2 SASEGT. As DNA, the CDR3 is TGTGCCACCAGGACCCTCGAAGCTTTCTTT. The encoded protein is CATRTLEAFF.

The rearrangement links TRBV10-3 to TRBJ1-5; D unclear. The V end was cut by 2 bases, the J end by 5 bases, with 1 base between. The CDR3 has 11 residues. CDR1 ENHRY and CDR2 SYGVKD come from the germline V gene. This chain's CDR3 is CAISEDQPQHF. CDR3 sequence (DNA): TGTGCCATCAGTGAGGATCAGCCCCAGCATTTT.